The clone carrying this T cell receptor beta chain has at least ten counts. Its antigen is currently unknown. The data derive from a study of neurological immune-mediated disorders. 5'RACE with 10-nucleotide random UMIs produced the cDNA. TCRdb passed the 5' RACE reads through MiXCR, listing each CDR3 protein once. The sample includes under 60,000 distinct CDR3 sequences, 3% to 3.5% of them seen just once. The CDR3 sequence is 11 residues long. Germline loops: CDR1 DFQATT, CDR2 SNEGSKA (reference sequence). Trimming cost V 8 bases and J 8 bases; bases outside gene matches: 7. Study-wide results and limits: The phylogenetic placement of 18 of 34 multiple sclerosis patients' repertoires in one related-CDR3 cluster constitutes a possible signature. None of the CDR3 amino acid sequences of expanded clones recurred across subjects, suggesting private repertoires in all groups.

The receptor was isolated from a man aged 40-50 years with multiple sclerosis. This chain links TRBV20-1 with TRBJ1-1; 8 bases agree with TRBD1. Sequenced input: PBMCs. The CDR3, as DNA: TGCAGTCCACACCAGGGGGCCGAAGCTTTCTTT. Translation gives CSPHQGAEAFF.